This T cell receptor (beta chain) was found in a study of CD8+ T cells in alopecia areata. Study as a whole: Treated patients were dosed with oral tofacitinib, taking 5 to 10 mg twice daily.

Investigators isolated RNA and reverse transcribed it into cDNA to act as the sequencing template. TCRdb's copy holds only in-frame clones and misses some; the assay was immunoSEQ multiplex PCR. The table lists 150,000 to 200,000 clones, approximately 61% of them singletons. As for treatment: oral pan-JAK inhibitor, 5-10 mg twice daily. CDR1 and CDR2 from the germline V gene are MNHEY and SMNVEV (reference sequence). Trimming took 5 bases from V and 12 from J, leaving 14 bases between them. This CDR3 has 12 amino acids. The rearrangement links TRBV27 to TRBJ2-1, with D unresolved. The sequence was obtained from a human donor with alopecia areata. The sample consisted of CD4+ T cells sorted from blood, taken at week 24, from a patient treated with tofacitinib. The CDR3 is CASSREPTRQFF. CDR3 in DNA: TGTGCCAGCAGTCGTGAGCCAACCCGGCAGTTCTTC.